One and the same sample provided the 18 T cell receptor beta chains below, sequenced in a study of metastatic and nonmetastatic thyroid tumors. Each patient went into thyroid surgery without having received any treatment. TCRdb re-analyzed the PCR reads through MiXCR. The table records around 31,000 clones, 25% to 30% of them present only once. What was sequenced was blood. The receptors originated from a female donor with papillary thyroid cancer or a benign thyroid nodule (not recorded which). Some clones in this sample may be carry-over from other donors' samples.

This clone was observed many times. CDR3 sequence (DNA): TGTGCCAGCTCACAAGAGGGCGAGCAGTACTTC. Translated, it gives CASSQEGEQYF. V and J are TRBV18 and TRBJ2-7, with D tentatively TRBD2 (5 bases). Germline V CDR1 and CDR2: KGHSH, LQKENI. The germline V and J ends were trimmed by 4 bases and 6 bases, with 7 bases remaining between them. The CDR3 is made up of 11 amino acids.

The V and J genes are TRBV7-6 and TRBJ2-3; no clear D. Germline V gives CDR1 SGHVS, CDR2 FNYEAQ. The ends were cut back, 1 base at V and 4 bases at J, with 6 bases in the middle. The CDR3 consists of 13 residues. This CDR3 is CASSLGAPDTQYF. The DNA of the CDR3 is TGTGCCAGCAGCTTAGGAGCCCCAGATACGCAGTATTTT. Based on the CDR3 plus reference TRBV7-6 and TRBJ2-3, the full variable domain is GAGVSQSPRYKVTKRGQDVALRCDPISGHVSLYWYRQALGQGPEFLTYFNYEAQQDKSGLPNDRFSAERPEGSISTLTIQRTEQRDSAMYRCASSLGAPDTQYFGPGTRLTVL.

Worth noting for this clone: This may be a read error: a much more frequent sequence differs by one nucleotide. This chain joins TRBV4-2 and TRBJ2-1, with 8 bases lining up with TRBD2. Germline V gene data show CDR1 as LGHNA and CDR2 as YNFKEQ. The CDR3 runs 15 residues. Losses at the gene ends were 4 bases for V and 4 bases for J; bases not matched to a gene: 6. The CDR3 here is CASSPGLAGYNEQFF. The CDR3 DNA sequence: TGTGCCAGCAGCCCGGGGCTAGCGGGTTACAATGAGCAGTTCTTC.

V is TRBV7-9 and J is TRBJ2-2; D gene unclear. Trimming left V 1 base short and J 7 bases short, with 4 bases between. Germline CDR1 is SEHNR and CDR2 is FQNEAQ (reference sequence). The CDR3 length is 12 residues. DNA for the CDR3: TGTGCCAGCAGCTTAGAAAACGGGGAGCTGTTTTTT. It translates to CASSLENGELFF.

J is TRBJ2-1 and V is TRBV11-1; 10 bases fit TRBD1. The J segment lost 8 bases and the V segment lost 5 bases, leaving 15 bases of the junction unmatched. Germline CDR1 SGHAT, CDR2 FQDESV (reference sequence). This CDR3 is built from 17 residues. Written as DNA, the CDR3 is TGTGCCAGCAGCCACATACAAGACAGGGGGCGTCGGTATGAGCAGTTCTTC. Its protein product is CASSHIQDRGRRYEQFF. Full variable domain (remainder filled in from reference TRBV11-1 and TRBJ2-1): EAEVAQSPRYKITEKSQAVAFWCDPISGHATLYWYRQILGQGPELLVQFQDESVVDDSQLPKDRFSAERLKGVDSTLKIQPAELGDSAMYLCASSHIQDRGRRYEQFFGPGTRLTVL.

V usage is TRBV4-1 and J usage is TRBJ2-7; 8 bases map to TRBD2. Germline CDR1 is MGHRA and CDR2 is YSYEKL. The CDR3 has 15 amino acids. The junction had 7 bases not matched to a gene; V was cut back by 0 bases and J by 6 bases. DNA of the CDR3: TGCGCCAGCAGCCAAGAAGCCAGCGGGAGACCCGAGCAGTACTTC. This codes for CASSQEASGRPEQYF.

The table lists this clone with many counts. The CDR3 sequence: CASSLGPDRSEKLFF. In DNA form, the CDR3 reads TGTGCCAGCAGCTTGGGGCCGGACAGGTCTGAAAAACTGTTTTTT. The V call is TRBV5-8, the J call TRBJ1-4, with TRBD1 matching over 7 bases. The junction had 6 bases not matched to a gene; V was cut back by 0 bases and J by 7 bases. From germline, CDR1 is SGHTS and CDR2 YDEGEE. This CDR3 spans 15 amino acids.

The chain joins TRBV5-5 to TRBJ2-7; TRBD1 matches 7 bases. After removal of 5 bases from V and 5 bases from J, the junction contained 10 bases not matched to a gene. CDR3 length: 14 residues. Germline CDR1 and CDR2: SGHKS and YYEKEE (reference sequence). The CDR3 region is CASRTRQGSDEQYF. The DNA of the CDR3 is TGTGCCAGCAGGACCCGACAGGGAAGTGACGAGCAGTACTTC.

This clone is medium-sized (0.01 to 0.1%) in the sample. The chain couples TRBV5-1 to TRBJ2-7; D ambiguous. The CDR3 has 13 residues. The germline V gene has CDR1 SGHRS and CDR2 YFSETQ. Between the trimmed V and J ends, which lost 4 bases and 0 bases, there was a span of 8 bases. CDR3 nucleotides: TGCGCCAGCAGCACAGTGAGCTCCTACGAGCAGTACTTC. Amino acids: CASSTVSSYEQYF. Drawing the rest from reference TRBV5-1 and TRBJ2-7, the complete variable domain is KAGVTQTPRYLIKTRGQQVTLSCSPISGHRSVSWYQQTPGQGLQFLFEYFSETQRNKGNFPGRFSGRQFSNSRSEMNVSTLELGDSALYLCASSTVSSYEQYFGPGTRLTVT.

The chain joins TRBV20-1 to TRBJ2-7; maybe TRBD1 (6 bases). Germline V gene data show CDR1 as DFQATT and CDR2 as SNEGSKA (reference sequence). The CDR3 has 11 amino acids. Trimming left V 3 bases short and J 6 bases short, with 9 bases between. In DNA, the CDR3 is TGCAGTGCTAGCGGGACATTCGAGCAGTACTTC. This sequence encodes CSASGTFEQYF.

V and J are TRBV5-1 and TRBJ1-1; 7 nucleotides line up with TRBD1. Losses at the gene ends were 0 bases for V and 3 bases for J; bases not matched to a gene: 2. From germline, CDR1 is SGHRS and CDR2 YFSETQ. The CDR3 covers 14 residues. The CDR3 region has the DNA TGCGCCAGCAGCTTGGAGGGGGCGGACACTGAAGCTTTCTTT. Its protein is CASSLEGADTEAFF.

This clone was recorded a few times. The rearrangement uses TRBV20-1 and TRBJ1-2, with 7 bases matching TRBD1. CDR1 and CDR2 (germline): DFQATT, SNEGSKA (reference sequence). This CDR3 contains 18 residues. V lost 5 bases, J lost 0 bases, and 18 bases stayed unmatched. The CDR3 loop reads CSAGKLDRTRVANYGYTF. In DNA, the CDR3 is TGCAGTGCTGGAAAGTTGGACAGGACTAGGGTCGCTAACTATGGCTACACCTTC.

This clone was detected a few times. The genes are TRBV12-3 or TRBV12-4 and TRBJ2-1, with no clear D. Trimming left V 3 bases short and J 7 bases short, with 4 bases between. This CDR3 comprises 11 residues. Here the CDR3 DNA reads TGTGCCAGCAGTTTGGGGAATGAGCAGTTCTTC. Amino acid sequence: CASSLGNEQFF.

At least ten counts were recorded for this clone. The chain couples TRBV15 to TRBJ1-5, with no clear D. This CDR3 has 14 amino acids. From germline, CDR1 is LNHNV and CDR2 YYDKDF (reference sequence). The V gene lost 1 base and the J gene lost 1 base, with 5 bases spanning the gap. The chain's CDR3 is CATSRVQSNQPQHF. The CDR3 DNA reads TGTGCCACCAGCAGAGTGCAGAGCAATCAGCCCCAGCATTTT.

CDR3 in amino acids: CSAPRDAAYEQYF. The CDR3 bases are TGCAGTGCCCCGAGGGACGCAGCCTACGAGCAGTACTTC. V is TRBV20-1 and J is TRBJ2-7; D possibly uses TRBD1 or TRBD2 (5 bases each). From germline, CDR1 is DFQATT and CDR2 SNEGSKA (reference sequence). V lost 6 bases and J lost 2, with 14 bases in between. This CDR3 is built from 13 residues.

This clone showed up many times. The DNA of the CDR3 is TGTGCCAGCAGAGGGGGCAGGTTGAACACTGAAGCTTTCTTT. Translation: CASRGGRLNTEAFF. The chain combines TRBV2 with TRBJ1-1; 7 bases line up with TRBD1. CDR3 length: 14 amino acids. Germline CDR1 is SNHLY and CDR2 is FYNNEI. Germline trimming cut 6 bases from V and 0 bases from J; bases unmatched to any gene: 4.

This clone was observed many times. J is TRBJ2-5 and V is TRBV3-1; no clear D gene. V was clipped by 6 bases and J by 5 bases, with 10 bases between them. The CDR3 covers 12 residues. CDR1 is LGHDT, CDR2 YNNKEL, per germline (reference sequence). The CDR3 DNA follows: TGTGCCAGCAGTTCCGAAACGGAGACCCAGTACTTC. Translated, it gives CASSSETETQYF.

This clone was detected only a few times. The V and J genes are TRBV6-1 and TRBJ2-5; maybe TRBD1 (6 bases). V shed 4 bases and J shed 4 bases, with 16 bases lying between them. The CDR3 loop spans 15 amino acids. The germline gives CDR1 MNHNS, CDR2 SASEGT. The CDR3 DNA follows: TGTGCCAGCAGTGGGGGGCACAGGGTTGGAGAGACCCAGTACTTC. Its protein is CASSGGHRVGETQYF.